This T cell receptor beta chain stems from a study of blood T cell repertoires in COVID-19. Study overall: Collection of acute and convalescent COVID-19 samples took place in the United States, Italy and Spain. PBMCs, B-cell-depleted T cells, or T cells provided the cDNA or gDNA that made up the material.

The germline V and J ends were trimmed by 0 bases and 5 bases, with 7 bases remaining between them. The CDR3 has 12 residues. The germline gives CDR1 GTSNPN, CDR2 SVGIG (reference sequence). Original data processing: Nucleated cell number was recorded as an estimate derived from reference gene primer amplification. The data were produced by immunoSEQ multiplex PCR, yet TCRdb's version contains in-frame clones alone and is incomplete. That table is the source of V, J and clone size, and D and trimming were worked out from the DNA. The data show around 130,000 clones, about 87% seen once. The receptor was isolated from a human donor in a cohort sampled during active COVID-19. The chain carries TRBV30 and TRBJ2-5; D is unclear. The sample taken for sequencing was peripheral blood. CDR3 loop: CAWSVQFETQYF. The CDR3 coding sequence is TGTGCCTGGAGTGTACAGTTTGAGACCCAGTACTTC.